The clone carrying this TCR beta chain was found once. This specimen comes from a study of shared clonotypes between healthy human individuals. TCRdb keeps only in-frame clones here, not all; method: immunoSEQ multiplex PCR. The profile shows about a million clones, about 80% of them singletons. HIV-negative, healthy adults without recent acute infections or vaccinations were the donors. Between the trimmed V and J ends, which lost 1 base and 0 bases, there was a span of 11 bases. CDR1 is SGHRS and CDR2 is YFSETQ in the germline V gene. The CDR3 consists of 15 residues. This rearrangement joins TRBV5-1 to TRBJ2-7; TRBD2 might be the D (5 bases). Material: memory CD4+ T cells sorted from blood. Subset reported: CD45RA-negative fraction. The source of this sequence is a man aged 18 to 35 in good health. The CDR3 DNA reads as TGCGCCAGCAGCTTGAGTCCGGGGAACTCCTACGAGCAGTACTTC. As protein: CASSLSPGNSYEQYF. Full variable domain (rest looked up from reference TRBV5-1 and TRBJ2-7): KAGVTQTPRYLIKTRGQQVTLSCSPISGHRSVSWYQQTPGQGLQFLFEYFSETQRNKGNFPGRFSGRQFSNSRSEMNVSTLELGDSALYLCASSLSPGNSYEQYFGPGTRLTVT.